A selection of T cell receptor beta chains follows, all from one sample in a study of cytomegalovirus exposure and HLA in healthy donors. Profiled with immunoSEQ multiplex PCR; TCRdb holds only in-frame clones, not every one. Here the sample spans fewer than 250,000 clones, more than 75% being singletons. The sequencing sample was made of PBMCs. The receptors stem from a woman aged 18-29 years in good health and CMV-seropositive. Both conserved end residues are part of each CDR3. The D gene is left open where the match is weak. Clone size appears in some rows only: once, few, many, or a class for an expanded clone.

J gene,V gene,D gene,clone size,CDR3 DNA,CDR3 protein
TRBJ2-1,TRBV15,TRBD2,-,TGTGCCACCAGCAGAGATCCTGCTAGCGGTACCTACAATGAGCAGTTCTTC,CATSRDPASGTYNEQFF
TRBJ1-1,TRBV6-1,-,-,TGTGCCAGCAGTGAATTAAAATACACTGAAGCTTTCTTT,CASSELKYTEAFF
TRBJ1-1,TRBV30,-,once,TGTGCCTGGAGTGTAGCCCTCAACACTGAAGCTTTCTTT,CAWSVALNTEAFF
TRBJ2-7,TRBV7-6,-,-,TGTGCCAGCAGCCGTTCCGGGACAAACTTCTACGAGCAGTACTTC,CASSRSGTNFYEQYF
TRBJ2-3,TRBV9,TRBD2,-,TGTGCCAGCAGCTCGAGCGGGATTCTAGATACGCAGTATTTT,CASSSSGILDTQYF
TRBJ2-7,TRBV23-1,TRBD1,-,TGCGCCAGCACCCCGGGACAGGGGGCTTTC,CASTPGQGAF
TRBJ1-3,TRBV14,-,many,TGTGCCAGCAGCCCCAGGGAAACAGCCCTGCCTGGAAACACCATATATTTT,CASSPRETALPGNTIYF
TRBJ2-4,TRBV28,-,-,TGTGCCAGCAGTTCGGGACTAGCCAAAAACATTCAGTACTTC,CASSSGLAKNIQYF
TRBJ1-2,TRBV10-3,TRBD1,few,TGTGCCATCACAGGGGGCATAGACTATGGCTACACCTTC,CAITGGIDYGYTF
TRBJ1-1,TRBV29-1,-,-,TGCAGCGTTGGGGGGGACACTGAAGCTTTCTTT,CSVGGDTEAFF
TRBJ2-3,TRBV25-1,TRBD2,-,TGTGCCAGCAGTGGGTCCCTAGCGGCTAGCACAGATACGCAGTATTTT,CASSGSLAASTDTQYF
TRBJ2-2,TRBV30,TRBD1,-,TGTGCCTGGAGTGTCGGCCAGGGGGCGGCCGGGGAGCTGTTTTTT,CAWSVGQGAAGELFF
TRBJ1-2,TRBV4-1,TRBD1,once,TGCGCCAGCAGCCAACTCGGACAGGCGGTTGGCTACACCTTC,CASSQLGQAVGYTF
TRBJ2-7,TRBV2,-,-,TGTGCCAGCAGTGCGGGGACACAGGGAGGGCACGAGCAGTACTTC,CASSAGTQGGHEQYF
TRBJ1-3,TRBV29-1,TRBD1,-,TGCAGCGTTGCCGCTTCACGGGACAGGGGAAACACCATATATTTT,CSVAASRDRGNTIYF
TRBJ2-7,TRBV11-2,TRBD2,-,TGTGCCAGCAGCCCACCCCCGGGGGGGCGCGAGCAGTACTTC,CASSPPPGGREQYF
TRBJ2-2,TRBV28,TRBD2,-,TGTGCCAGCAGTCATCAGGGGGTTATGGCATTAACGAGCGGGAGGTACACGAACACCGGGGAGCTGTTTTTT,CASSHQGVMALTSGRYTNTGELFF
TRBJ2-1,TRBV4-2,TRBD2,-,TGTGCCAGCAGCCAGCCCTCAGCGGGAGGGGTCTACAATGAGCAGTTCTTC,CASSQPSAGGVYNEQFF
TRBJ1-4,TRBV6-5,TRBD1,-,TGTGCCAGCAGTTACAGGACAGGGGATGAAAAACTGTTTTTT,CASSYRTGDEKLFF
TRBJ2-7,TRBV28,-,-,TGTGCCAGCAGTTCCATACAGACGTCTTCCGAGCAGTACTTC,CASSSIQTSSEQYF
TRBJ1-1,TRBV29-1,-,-,TGCAGCGCTAGATTAATGAACACTGAAGCTTTCTTT,CSARLMNTEAFF
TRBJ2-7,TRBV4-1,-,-,TGCGCCAGCAGCCAAACGAGCTACGAGCAGTACTTC,CASSQTSYEQYF